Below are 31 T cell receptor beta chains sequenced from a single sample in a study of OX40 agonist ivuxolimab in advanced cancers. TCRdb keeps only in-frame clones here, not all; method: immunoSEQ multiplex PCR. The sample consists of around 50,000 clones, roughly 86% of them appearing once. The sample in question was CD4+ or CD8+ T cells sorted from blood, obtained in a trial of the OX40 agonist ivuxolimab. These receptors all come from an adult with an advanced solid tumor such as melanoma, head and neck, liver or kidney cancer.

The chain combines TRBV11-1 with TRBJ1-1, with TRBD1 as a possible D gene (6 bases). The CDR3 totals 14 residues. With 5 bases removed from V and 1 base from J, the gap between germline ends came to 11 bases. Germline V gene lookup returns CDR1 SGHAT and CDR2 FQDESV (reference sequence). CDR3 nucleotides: TGTGCCAGCAGCCCCCAGGGGACGAACACTGAAGCTTTCTTT. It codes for CASSPQGTNTEAFF.

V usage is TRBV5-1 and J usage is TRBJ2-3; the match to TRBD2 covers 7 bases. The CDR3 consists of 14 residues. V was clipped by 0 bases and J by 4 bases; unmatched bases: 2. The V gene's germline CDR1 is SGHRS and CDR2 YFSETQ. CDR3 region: CASSLAAGADTQYF. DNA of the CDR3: TGCGCCAGCAGCTTGGCCGCGGGGGCAGATACGCAGTATTTT.

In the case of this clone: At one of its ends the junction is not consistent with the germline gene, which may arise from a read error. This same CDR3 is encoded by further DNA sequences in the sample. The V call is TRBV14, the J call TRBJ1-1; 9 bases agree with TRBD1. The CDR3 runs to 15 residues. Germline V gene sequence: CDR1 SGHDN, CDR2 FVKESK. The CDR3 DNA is TGTGCCAGTAGCCGGGACAGGGACATGAACACTGAAGCTTTCTTT. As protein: CASSRDRDMNTEAFF. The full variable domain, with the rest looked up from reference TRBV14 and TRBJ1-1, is EAGVTQFPSHSVIEKGQTVTLRCDPISGHDNLYWYRRVMGKEIKFLLHFVKESKQDESGMPNNRFLAERTGGTYSTLKVQPAELEDSGVYFCASSRDRDMNTEAFFGQGTRLTVV.

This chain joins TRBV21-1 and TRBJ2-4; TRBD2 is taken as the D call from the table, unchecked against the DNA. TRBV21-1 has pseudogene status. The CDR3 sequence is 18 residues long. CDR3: CASSKVRLRGVIKNIQYF. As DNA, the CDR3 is TGTGCCAGCAGCAAAGTAAGGCTGCGGGGGGTGATCAAAAACATTCAGTACTTC.

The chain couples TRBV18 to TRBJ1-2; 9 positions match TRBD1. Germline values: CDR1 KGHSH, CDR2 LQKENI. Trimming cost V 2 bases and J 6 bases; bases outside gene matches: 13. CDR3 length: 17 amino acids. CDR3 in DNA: TGTGCCAGCTCACCAATCGAGGACAGTGGGACAGGGAATGGCTACACCTTC. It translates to CASSPIEDSGTGNGYTF.

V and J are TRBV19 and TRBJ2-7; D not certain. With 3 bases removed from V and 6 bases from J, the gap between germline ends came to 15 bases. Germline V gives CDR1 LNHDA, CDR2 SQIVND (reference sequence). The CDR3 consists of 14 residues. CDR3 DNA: TGTGCCAGTAGTATTAACAGAAAGGTACCCGAGCAGTACTTC. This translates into CASSINRKVPEQYF.

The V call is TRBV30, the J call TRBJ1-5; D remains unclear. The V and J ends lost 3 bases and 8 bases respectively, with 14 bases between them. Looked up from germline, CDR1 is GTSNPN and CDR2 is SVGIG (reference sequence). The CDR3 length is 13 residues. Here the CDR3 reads CAWSHSGGEPQHF. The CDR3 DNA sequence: TGTGCCTGGAGCCACTCCGGCGGAGAGCCCCAGCATTTT.

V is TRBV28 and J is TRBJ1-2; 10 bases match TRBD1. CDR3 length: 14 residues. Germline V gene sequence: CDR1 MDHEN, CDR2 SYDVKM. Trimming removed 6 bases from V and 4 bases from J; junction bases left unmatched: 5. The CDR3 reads CASSRDRGSYGYTF. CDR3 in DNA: TGTGCCAGCAGCCGGGACAGGGGAAGCTATGGCTACACCTTC.

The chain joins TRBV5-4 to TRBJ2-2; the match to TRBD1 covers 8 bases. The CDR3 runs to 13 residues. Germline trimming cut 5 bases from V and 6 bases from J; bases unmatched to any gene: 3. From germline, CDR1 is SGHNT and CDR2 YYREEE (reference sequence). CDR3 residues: CASRDRVAGELFF. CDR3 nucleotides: TGTGCCAGCAGGGACAGGGTGGCCGGGGAGCTGTTTTTT.

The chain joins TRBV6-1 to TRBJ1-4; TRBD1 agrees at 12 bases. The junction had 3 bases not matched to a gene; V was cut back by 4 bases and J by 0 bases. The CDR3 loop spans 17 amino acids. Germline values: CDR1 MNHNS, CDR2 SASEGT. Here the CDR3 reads CASSVRDRGPTNEKLFF. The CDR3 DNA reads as TGTGCCAGCAGTGTCCGGGACAGGGGGCCAACTAATGAAAAACTGTTTTTT.

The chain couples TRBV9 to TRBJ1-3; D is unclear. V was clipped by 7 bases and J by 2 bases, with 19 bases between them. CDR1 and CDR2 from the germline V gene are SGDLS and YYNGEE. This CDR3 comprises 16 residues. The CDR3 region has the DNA TGTGCCAGCTCCTTTTGGGAGGCTAGTCCTGGAAACACCATATATTTT. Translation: CASSFWEASPGNTIYF.

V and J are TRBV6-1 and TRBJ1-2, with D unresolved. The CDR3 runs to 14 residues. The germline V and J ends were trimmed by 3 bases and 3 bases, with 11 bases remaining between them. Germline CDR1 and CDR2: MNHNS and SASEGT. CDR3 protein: CASSEAARDYGYTF. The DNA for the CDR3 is TGTGCCAGCAGTGAGGCGGCTCGGGACTATGGCTACACCTTC.

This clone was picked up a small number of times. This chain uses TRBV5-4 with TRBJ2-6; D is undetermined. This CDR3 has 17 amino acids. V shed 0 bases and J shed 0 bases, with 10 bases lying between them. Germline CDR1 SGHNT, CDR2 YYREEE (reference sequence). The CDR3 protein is CASSLDRTISGANVLTF. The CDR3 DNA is TGTGCCAGCAGCTTGGACCGAACGATCTCTGGGGCCAACGTCCTGACTTTC.

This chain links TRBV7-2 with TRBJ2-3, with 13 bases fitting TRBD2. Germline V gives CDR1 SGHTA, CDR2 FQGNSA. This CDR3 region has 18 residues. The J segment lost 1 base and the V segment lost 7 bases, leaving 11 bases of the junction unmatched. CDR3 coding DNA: TGTGCCAGCACGAGGGCACTAGCGGGAGGGCCTCGCACAGATACGCAGTATTTT. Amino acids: CASTRALAGGPRTDTQYF.

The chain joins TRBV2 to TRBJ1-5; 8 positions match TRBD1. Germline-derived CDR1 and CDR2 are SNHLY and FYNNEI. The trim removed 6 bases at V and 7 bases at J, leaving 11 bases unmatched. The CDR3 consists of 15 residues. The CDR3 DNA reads TGTGCCAGCAGGGGGATACAGGGGGTTCAACAGCCCCAGCATTTT. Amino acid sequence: CASRGIQGVQQPQHF.

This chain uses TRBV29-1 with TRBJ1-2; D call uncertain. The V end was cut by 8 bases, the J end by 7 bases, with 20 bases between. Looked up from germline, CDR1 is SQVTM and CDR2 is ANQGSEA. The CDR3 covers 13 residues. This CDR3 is CSSGAGDAGGYTF. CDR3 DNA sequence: TGCAGCTCGGGTGCCGGGGATGCTGGTGGCTACACCTTC.

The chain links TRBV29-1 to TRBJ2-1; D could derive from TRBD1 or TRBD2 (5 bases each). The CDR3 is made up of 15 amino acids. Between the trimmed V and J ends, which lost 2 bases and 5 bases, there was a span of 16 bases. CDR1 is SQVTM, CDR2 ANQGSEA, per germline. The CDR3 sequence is CSVEISGRSDNEQFF. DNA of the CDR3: TGCAGCGTTGAAATATCGGGACGGTCAGACAATGAGCAGTTCTTC.

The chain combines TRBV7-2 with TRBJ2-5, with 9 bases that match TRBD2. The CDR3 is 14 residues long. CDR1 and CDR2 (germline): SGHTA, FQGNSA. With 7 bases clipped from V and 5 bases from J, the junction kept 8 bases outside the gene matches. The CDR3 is CASTMTAGGETQYF. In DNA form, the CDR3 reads TGTGCCAGCACCATGACGGCGGGGGGGGAGACCCAGTACTTC.

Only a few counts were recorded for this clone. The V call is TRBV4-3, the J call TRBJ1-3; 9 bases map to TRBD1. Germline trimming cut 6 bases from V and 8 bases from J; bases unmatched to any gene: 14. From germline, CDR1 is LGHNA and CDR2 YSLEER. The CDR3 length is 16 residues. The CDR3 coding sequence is TGCGCCAGCAGTCCGACAGGGGGTATCGTTAGGGACACCATATATTTT. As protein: CASSPTGGIVRDTIYF.

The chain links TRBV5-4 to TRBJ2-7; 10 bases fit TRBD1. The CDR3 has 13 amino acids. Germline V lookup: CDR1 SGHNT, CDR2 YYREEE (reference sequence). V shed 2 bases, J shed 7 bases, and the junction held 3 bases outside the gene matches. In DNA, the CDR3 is TGTGCCAGCAGCTTTGACAGGGGGCTGGAGCAGTACTTC. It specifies CASSFDRGLEQYF.

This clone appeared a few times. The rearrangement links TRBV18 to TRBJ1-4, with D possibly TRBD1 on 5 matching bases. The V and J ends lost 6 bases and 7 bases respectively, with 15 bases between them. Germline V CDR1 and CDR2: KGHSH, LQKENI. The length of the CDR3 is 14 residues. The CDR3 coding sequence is TGTGCCAGCTCCCTCGGGGCCAGGAGTGAAAAACTGTTTTTT. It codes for CASSLGARSEKLFF.

This chain's CDR3 is CASSLEEDTEAFF. CDR3 coding DNA: TGTGCCAGCAGCTTAGAGGAGGACACTGAAGCTTTCTTT. The chain carries TRBV7-2 and TRBJ1-1; D not resolved. This CDR3 has 13 amino acids. Trimming stripped 1 base from V and 3 bases from J, with 6 bases between. Germline CDR1 and CDR2: SGHTA and FQGNSA.

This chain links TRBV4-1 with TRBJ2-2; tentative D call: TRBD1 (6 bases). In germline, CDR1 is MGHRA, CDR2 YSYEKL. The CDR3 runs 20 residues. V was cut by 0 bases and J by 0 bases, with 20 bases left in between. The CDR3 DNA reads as TGCGCCAGCAGCCAAGAGATTTTAACCCCGGACAGATCGAACACCGGGGAGCTGTTTTTT. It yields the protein CASSQEILTPDRSNTGELFF.

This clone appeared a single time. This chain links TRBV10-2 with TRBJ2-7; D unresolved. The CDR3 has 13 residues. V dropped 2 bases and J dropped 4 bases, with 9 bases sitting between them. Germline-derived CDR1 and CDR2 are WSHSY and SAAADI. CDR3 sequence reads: CASSEQAGYEQYF. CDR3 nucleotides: TGCGCCAGCAGTGAGCAGGCAGGATACGAGCAGTACTTC.

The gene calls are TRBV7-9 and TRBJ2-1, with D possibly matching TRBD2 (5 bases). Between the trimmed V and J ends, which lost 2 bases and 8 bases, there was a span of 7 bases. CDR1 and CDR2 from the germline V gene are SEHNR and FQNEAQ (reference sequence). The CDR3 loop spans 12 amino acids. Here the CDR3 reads CASSLQEDEQFF. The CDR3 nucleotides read TGTGCCAGCAGCTTACAGGAGGATGAGCAGTTCTTC.

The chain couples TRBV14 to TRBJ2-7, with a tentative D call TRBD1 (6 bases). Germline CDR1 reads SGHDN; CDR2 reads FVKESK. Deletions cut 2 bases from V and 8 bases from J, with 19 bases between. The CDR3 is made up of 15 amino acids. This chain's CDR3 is CASSQPGTLAWKQYF. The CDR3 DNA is TGTGCCAGCAGCCAACCCGGGACACTGGCTTGGAAGCAGTACTTC.

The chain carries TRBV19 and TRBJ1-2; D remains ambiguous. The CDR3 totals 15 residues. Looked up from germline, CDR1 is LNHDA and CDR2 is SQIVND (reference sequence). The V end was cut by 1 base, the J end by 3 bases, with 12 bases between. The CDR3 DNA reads TGTGCCAGTAGTATAGCCGCCAGAGGACACTATGGCTACACCTTC. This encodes CASSIAARGHYGYTF.

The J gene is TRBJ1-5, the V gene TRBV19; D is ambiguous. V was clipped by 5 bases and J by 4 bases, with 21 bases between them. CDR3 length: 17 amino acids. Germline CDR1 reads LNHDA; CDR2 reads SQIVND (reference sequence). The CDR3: CASSPHGGEFRNQPQHF. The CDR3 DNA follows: TGTGCCAGTAGTCCCCACGGAGGCGAATTTCGGAATCAGCCCCAGCATTTT.

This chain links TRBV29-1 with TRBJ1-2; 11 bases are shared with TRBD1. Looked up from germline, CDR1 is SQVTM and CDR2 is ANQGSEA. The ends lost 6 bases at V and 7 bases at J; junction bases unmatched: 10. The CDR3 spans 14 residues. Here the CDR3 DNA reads TGCAGCGTAGCCGGGACAGGGGGAAAGGCTGGCTACACCTTC. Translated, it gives CSVAGTGGKAGYTF.

The CDR3 DNA reads as TGTGCCAGCAGCTTAGGAACAGACAATGAGCAGTTCTTC. It translates to CASSLGTDNEQFF. This sequence joins TRBV7-2 and TRBJ2-1; D remains unclear. This CDR3 contains 13 residues. V was cut by 1 base and J by 5 bases, with 6 bases left in between. The germline V gene encodes CDR1 SGHTA and CDR2 FQGNSA.

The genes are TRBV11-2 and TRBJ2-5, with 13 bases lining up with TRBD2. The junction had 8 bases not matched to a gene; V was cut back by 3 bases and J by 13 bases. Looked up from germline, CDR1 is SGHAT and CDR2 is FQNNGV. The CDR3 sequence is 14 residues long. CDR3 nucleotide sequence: TGTGCCAGCAGCTTCTCCGGGACTAGCGGGGTAGCGTACTTC. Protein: CASSFSGTSGVAYF.